This is a list of T cell receptor beta chains from one sample in a study of blood T cells in healthy people across ages. TCRdb used MiXCR to reprocess the 5' RACE reads, holding one entry per CDR3 protein. Of a few hundred thousand distinct CDR3 sequences in the sample, roughly a quarter were seen once. The sequenced sample was blood. The receptors were gathered from a woman aged 70-85 years in good health. Both conserved end residues are part of each CDR3. D genes are given only for firm matches. Clone size is not always given. Where it is, it says once, few, many or a class for expanded clones.

J gene	V gene	D gene	clone size	CDR3 DNA	CDR3 protein
TRBJ2-7	TRBV24-1	TRBD1	many	TGTGCCACCAGTGATCGTCCCGGGACAGGGCATTACGAGCAGTACTTC	CATSDRPGTGHYEQYF
TRBJ2-6	TRBV20-1	NA	NA	TGCAGTGCCCCAACAGGGAACATCCCTGGGGCCAACGTCCTGACTTTC	CSAPTGNIPGANVLTF
TRBJ2-4	TRBV7-9	NA	NA	TGTGCCAGCAGGAGAGACGGGGGCAAAAACATTCAGTACTTC	CASRRDGGKNIQYF
TRBJ2-6	TRBV14	TRBD1	NA	TGTGCCAGCAGCTCCGGGACAGGGAAGTCCGGGGCCAACGTCCTGACTTTC	CASSSGTGKSGANVLTF
TRBJ1-5	TRBV7-8	NA	few	TGTGCCAGCAGCCGCGCATCAGGGGCTCAGCCCCAGCATTTT	CASSRASGAQPQHF
TRBJ2-5	TRBV12-3/TRBV12-4	NA	NA	TGTGCCAGCAGTGAAGACCAGCAAGAGACCCAGTACTTC	CASSEDQQETQYF
TRBJ2-3	TRBV6-4	TRBD2	NA	TGTGCCAGCATCACAACTAGCGGGATTTTTTATAGCACAGATACGCAGTATTTT	CASITTSGIFYSTDTQYF
TRBJ2-7	TRBV5-4	NA	few	TGTGCCAGCAGCTCCCGGGGGGCGAAGGACGAGCAGTACTTC	CASSSRGAKDEQYF
TRBJ2-1	TRBV20-1	NA	NA	TGCAGTGCCCCGGAACTCTACAATGAGCAGTTCTTC	CSAPELYNEQFF
TRBJ2-7	TRBV28	TRBD2	NA	TGTGCCAGCAGTTTACCCCGGACTAGCGGGAGGAGGGTTTCTACTACCGAGCAGTACTTC	CASSLPRTSGRRVSTTEQYF
TRBJ1-5	TRBV6-6	TRBD1	NA	TGTGCCAGCAGCTCAGGGGGCGCGAAAGGTCAGCCCCAGCATTTT	CASSSGGAKGQPQHF
TRBJ1-2	TRBV7-9	NA	once	TGTGCCAGCAGCTTAGAGGAGGTTAACTATGGCTACACCTTC	CASSLEEVNYGYTF
TRBJ1-5	TRBV4-1	TRBD1	NA	TGCGCCAGCAGTCTGGACAGGAGCAATCAGCCCCAGCATTTT	CASSLDRSNQPQHF
TRBJ2-3	TRBV2	NA	NA	TGTGCCAGCACCTACATGGGACTCTCAGATACGCAGTATTTT	CASTYMGLSDTQYF
TRBJ2-1	TRBV27	TRBD1	NA	TGTGCCAGCAGTTTAGGGCAGGGGGCGCGAGGTTCCTCCTACAATGAGCAGTTCTTC	CASSLGQGARGSSYNEQFF
TRBJ1-1	TRBV4-1	NA	NA	TGCGCCAGCAGCCAAAACAGGGACACTGAAGCTTTCTTT	CASSQNRDTEAFF
TRBJ2-1	TRBV10-3	NA	NA	TGTGCCATCAGCCCGGGCGCCTCCTACAATGAGCAGTTCTTC	CAISPGASYNEQFF
TRBJ2-5	TRBV27	TRBD2	NA	TGTGCCAGCAGTGTATCGGGACTATATAACGATCAGTACTTC	CASSVSGLYNDQYF
TRBJ1-1	TRBV11-2	TRBD1	few	TGTGCCAGCAGCTTCAGGGGGCGCGGGACTGAAGCTTTCTTT	CASSFRGRGTEAFF
TRBJ2-2	TRBV6-6	NA	NA	TGTGCCAGCAGTCCACGGGAGGGGGAGCTGTTTTTT	CASSPREGELFF
TRBJ2-7	TRBV6-2/TRBV6-3	NA	NA	TGTGCCAGCAATCAACAGGGATACGAGCAGTACTTC	CASNQQGYEQYF
TRBJ2-1	TRBV7-9	NA	many	TGTGCCAGCAGCTTAAACTCCTACAATGAGCAGTTCTTC	CASSLNSYNEQFF
TRBJ2-7	TRBV7-9	TRBD2	few	TGTGCCAGCAGCTTAGTCCTTAGCGGGAGCTCCGACGAGCAGTACTTC	CASSLVLSGSSDEQYF
TRBJ2-1	TRBV5-1	NA	NA	TGCGCCAGCAGCTTGGGGCATGACTACCCAATTTACAATGAGCAGTTCTTC	CASSLGHDYPIYNEQFF
TRBJ1-4	TRBV28	TRBD1	NA	TGTGCCAGCAGTCCTACGACAGGGGCAGGTGAAAAACTGTTTTTT	CASSPTTGAGEKLFF
TRBJ1-5	TRBV5-1	NA	few	TGCGCCAGCAGCTTGGACGGGGTTCCGCAGCCCCAGCATTTT	CASSLDGVPQPQHF
TRBJ2-7	TRBV20-1	TRBD1	NA	TGCAGTGCATATACGGACAGGGGGCGTTCCTACGAGCAGTACTTC	CSAYTDRGRSYEQYF
TRBJ1-3	TRBV19	NA	NA	TGTGCCAGTAGAGACTCCAGCCGAAACACCATATATTTT	CASRDSSRNTIYF
TRBJ2-3	TRBV28	NA	few	TGTGCCAGCAGTTCCCCTCCGGGGCTCACAGATACGCAGTATTTT	CASSSPPGLTDTQYF
TRBJ1-1	TRBV7-9	NA	few	TGTGCCAGCAGCCGTTCGTCCGGGGAGGCTGAAGCTTTCTTT	CASSRSSGEAEAFF
TRBJ2-1	TRBV7-3	TRBD2	NA	TGTGCCAGCAGCTTAACGGGGACTAGCGGGAGGGAGAATGAGCAGTTCTTC	CASSLTGTSGRENEQFF
TRBJ2-1	TRBV6-2/TRBV6-3	NA	few	TGTGCCAGCGTTAAGGCGGGCCCCAATGAGCAGTTCTTC	CASVKAGPNEQFF
TRBJ1-2	TRBV29-1	NA	NA	TGCAGCGCCACGGACAGTATCCTCCATGGCTACACCTTC	CSATDSILHGYTF
TRBJ2-6	TRBV4-1	NA	few	TGCGCCAGCAGCAGACAGGCCCACTCTGGGGCCAACGTCCTGGCTTTC	CASSRQAHSGANVLAF
TRBJ2-7	TRBV18	TRBD1	many	TGTGCCAGTTCCCAAGGACAGGGCACCTACGAGCAGTACTTC	CASSQGQGTYEQYF
TRBJ1-2	TRBV5-1	NA	few	TGCGCCAGCAGCTCAGCAGTGATCTATGGCTACACCTTC	CASSSAVIYGYTF
TRBJ2-3	TRBV29-1	NA	few	TGCAGCGTTGAAGGGTGGGAGCGCACAGATACGCAGTATTTT	CSVEGWERTDTQYF
TRBJ2-5	TRBV7-2	NA	NA	TGTGCCAGCAGCTTAGGCACTAGCGAGACCCAGTACTTC	CASSLGTSETQYF
TRBJ2-5	TRBV28	NA	NA	TGTGCCAGCCAGATGCAGGGGAAGAACTCCTACGAGCAGCACTTC	CASQMQGKNSYEQHF
TRBJ1-1	TRBV7-2	NA	few	TGTGCCAGCAGCTTAAGGGCGAACACTGAAGCTTTCTTT	CASSLRANTEAFF
TRBJ1-4	TRBV20-1	NA	NA	TGCAGTGCTAGAGATCTGGGAGATCTGTTTTTT	CSARDLGDLFF
TRBJ2-1	TRBV5-1	NA	few	TGCGCCAGCAGCTTGGACGGCCGTACCTACAATGAGCAGTTCTTC	CASSLDGRTYNEQFF
TRBJ1-2	TRBV29-1	NA	few	TGCAGCGCCCGCCTCTTGGCTAACTATGGCTACACCTTC	CSARLLANYGYTF
TRBJ2-1	TRBV4-2	TRBD2	few	TGTGCCAGCAGTCAACCCGTAGCGGGAGAAGTGGGCAATGAGCAGTTCTTC	CASSQPVAGEVGNEQFF
TRBJ1-6	TRBV20-1	TRBD1	many	TGCAGTGCTAGAGTCCCGGGACAGGTTTGGGATTCACCCCTCCACTTT	CSARVPGQVWDSPLHF